This T cell receptor beta chain stems from a study of T cells in Graves' hyperthyroidism and ophthalmopathy. Disease lasting under 3 months, a NOSPECS grade of at least 4, and a Clinical Activity Score of at least 3 were features of the ophthalmopathy patients. TCR beta CDR3 sequences were amplified from RNA transcripts. Carried out on the TCR CDR3, a first-round RT-PCR used the HTBI primer set. Via MiXCR, TCRdb re-called the multiplex PCR reads, giving one row per CDR3 protein. This table has about 520,000 distinct CDR3 sequences, roughly 24% appearing once. This receptor was identified in a young woman with Graves' ophthalmopathy. The source material was blood.

The CDR3 coding sequence is TGTGCCAGCAGCCAAGGACAGGTCCGCGAGCAGTACTTC. Amino acids: CASSQGQVREQYF. The V and J genes are TRBV6-1 and TRBJ2-7, with 7 bases lining up with TRBD1. The CDR3 loop spans 13 amino acids. Germline V CDR1 and CDR2: MNHNS, SASEGT. Unmatched junction bases numbered 8, after V lost 6 bases and J lost 6 bases.